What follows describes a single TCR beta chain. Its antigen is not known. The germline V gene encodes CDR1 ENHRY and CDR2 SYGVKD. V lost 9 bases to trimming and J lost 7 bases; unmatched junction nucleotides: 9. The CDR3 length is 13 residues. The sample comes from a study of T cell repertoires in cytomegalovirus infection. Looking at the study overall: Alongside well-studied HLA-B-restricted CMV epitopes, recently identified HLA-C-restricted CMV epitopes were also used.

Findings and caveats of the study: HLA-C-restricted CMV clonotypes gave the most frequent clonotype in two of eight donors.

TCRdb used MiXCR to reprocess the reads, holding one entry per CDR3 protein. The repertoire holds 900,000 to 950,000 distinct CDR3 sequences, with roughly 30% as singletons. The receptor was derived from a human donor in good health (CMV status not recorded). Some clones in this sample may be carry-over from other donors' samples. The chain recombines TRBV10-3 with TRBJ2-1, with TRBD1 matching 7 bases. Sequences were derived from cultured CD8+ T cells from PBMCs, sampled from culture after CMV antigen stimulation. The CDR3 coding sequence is TGTGCCATAATGACAGGGTTGGAAAATGAGCAGTTCTTC. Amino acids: CAIMTGLENEQFF.